This TCR beta chain was observed in a study of graft-versus-host responses after intestinal transplantation. Background on the study: Multivisceral, liver-intestinal, or isolated intestinal transplants were received by the recipients.

Sequencing was performed with immunoSEQ multiplex PCR; in TCRdb, only in-frame clones are kept and a portion is missing. The sample has some 90,000 clones, over 80% seen once. As regards this clone: Its antigen is not identified.

This clonotype was obtained from a human donor who received an intestinal transplant. The specimen was unstimulated CD8+ T cells sorted from spleen or lymph node cells, collected before intestinal transplant.

CDR3: CASSQGGTRGVHTDTQYF. DNA for the CDR3: TGTGCCAGCAGCCAAGGGGGAACGCGGGGGGTCCACACAGATACGCAGTATTTT. The chain couples TRBV14 to TRBJ2-3; 8 bases align to TRBD2. The CDR3 has 18 amino acids. Germline V gene lookup returns CDR1 SGHDN and CDR2 FVKESK. V lost 1 base, J lost 2 bases, and 11 bases stayed unmatched.